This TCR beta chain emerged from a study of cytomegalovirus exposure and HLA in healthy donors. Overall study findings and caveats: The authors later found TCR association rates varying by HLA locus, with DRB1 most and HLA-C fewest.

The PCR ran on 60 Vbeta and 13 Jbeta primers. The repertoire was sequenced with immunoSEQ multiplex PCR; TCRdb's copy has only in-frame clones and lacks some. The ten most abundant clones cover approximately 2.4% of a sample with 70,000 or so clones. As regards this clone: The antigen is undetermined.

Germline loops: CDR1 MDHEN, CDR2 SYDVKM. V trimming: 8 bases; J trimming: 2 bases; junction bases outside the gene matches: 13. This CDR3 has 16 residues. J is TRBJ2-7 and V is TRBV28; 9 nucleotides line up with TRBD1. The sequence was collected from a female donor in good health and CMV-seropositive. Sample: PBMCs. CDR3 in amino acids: CASPPPGTGTAYEQYF. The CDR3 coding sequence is TGTGCCAGCCCACCGCCTGGGACAGGGACAGCCTACGAGCAGTACTTC. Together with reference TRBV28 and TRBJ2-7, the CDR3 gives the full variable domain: DVKVTQSSRYLVKRTGEKVFLECVQDMDHENMFWYRQDPGLGLRLIYFSYDVKMKEKGDIPEGYSVSREKKERFSLILESASTNQTSMYLCASPPPGTGTAYEQYFGPGTRLTVT.